The subject of this entry is one T cell receptor (beta chain). The data stem from a study of blood T cell repertoires in COVID-19. Study summary: Material from acute and convalescent COVID-19 was sourced from the United States, Italy and Spain.

Profiled with immunoSEQ multiplex PCR; TCRdb holds only in-frame clones, not every one. In the table there are 120,000 to 150,000 clones, almost 85% of which are singletons. Allocation to cohorts depended on clinical history reported by the participants. The sample taken for sequencing was PBMCs or T cells enriched from blood (not recorded which). This receptor was obtained from a man aged 40-55 years with acute COVID-19.

The CDR3 bases are TGCGCCAGCAGCTTAGAGGGAAGGAGCTCCTACGAGCAGTACTTC. As protein: CASSLEGRSSYEQYF. V usage is TRBV5-1 and J usage is TRBJ2-7; possibly TRBD2 for D (5 bases). Germline V gene sequence: CDR1 SGHRS, CDR2 YFSETQ. V was trimmed by 2 bases and J by 0 bases, leaving 12 bases between them. There are 15 residues in the CDR3.